A few counts support the clone carrying this T cell receptor (beta chain). Its antigen is still unknown. The data stem from a study of cytomegalovirus exposure and HLA in healthy donors. The germline V and J ends were trimmed by 4 bases and 5 bases, with 20 bases remaining between them. CDR3 length equals 16 residues. The germline gives CDR1 SGHRS, CDR2 YFSETQ. General study findings and limits: There were 150 or so TCR beta chains listed as cytomegalovirus-associated. Later analysis suggested most CMV-associated TCR beta chains were HLA-restricted.

PCR was performed using 60 Vbeta and 13 Jbeta primers. This table comes from immunoSEQ multiplex PCR, and its TCRdb copy is limited to in-frame clones, with some not included. The sample has some 170,000 clones; about 80% are singletons. The receptor was derived from a girl between 5 and 17 years old in good health and CMV-seropositive. The sequenced sample was PBMCs. This chain connects TRBV5-1 to TRBJ2-3; possibly TRBD1 for D (5 bases). CDR3 residues: CASSRNRKLVLDTQYF. CDR3 nucleotide sequence: TGCGCCAGCAGCAGGAACAGGAAACTCGTTCTAGATACGCAGTATTTT. Supplemented by reference TRBV5-1 and TRBJ2-3, the full variable domain reads KAGVTQTPRYLIKTRGQQVTLSCSPISGHRSVSWYQQTPGQGLQFLFEYFSETQRNKGNFPGRFSGRQFSNSRSEMNVSTLELGDSALYLCASSRNRKLVLDTQYFGPGTRLTVL.